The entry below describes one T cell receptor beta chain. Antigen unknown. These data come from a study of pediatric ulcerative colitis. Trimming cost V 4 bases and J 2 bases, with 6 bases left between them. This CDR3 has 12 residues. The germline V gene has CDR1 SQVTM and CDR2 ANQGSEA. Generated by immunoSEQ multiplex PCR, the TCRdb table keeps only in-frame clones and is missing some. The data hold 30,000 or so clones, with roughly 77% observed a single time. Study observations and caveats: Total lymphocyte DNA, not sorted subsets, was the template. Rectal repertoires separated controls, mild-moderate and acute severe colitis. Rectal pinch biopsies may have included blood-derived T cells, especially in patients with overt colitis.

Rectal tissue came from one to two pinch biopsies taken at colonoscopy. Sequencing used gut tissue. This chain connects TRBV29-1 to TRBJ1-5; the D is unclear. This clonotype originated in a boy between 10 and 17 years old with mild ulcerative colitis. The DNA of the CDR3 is TGCAGCGTTGGAGTAGGCAATCAGCCCCAGCATTTT. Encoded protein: CSVGVGNQPQHF. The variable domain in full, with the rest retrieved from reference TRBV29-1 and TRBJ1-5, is SAVISQKPSRDICQRGTSLTIQCQVDSQVTMMFWYRQQPGQSLTLIATANQGSEATYESGFVIDKFPISRPNLTFSTLTVSNMSPEDSSIYLCSVGVGNQPQHFGDGTRLSIL.